This section outlines one TCR beta chain sequence together with its context. PCR employed 60 Vbeta and 13 Jbeta primers. The repertoire was sequenced with immunoSEQ multiplex PCR; TCRdb's copy has only in-frame clones and lacks some. The table records roughly 180,000 clones, around 75% of them present only once. The source of the sample is a study of cytomegalovirus exposure and HLA in healthy donors. CDR1 is MRHNA, CDR2 SNTAGT, per germline. The ends were cut back, 1 base at V and 4 bases at J, with 8 bases in the middle. The CDR3 loop spans 14 amino acids. The receptor was derived from a male donor in good health and CMV-seronegative. Material for sequencing was PBMCs. The chain is built from TRBV6-4 and TRBJ2-1; no clear D. CDR3 sequence reads: CASSDWPIYNEQFF. In DNA form, the CDR3 reads TGTGCCAGCAGTGACTGGCCGATTTACAATGAGCAGTTCTTC.